These 18 T cell receptor beta chains came from one sample sequenced in a study of blood T cell repertoires in COVID-19. Method: immunoSEQ multiplex PCR; TCRdb's copy keeps in-frame clones and lacks some. The repertoire has 150,000 to 200,000 clones, around four fifths of them found once; the top ten carry 17%. Material: PBMCs or T cells enriched from blood (not recorded which). The receptors stem from a woman in her forties or fifties who had recovered from COVID-19.

The chain carries TRBV3-1 (or the pseudogene TRBV3-2) and TRBJ2-3, with D perhaps TRBD2 (5 bases). Germline CDR1 reads LGHDT; CDR2 reads YNNKEL (reference sequence). The CDR3 totals 12 residues. CDR3 sequence: CASEGAPYTQYF. The CDR3 region has the DNA TGTGCTTCCGAGGGAGCACCTTATACGCAGTATTTT.

This chain links TRBV18 with TRBJ2-2; a weak D match, TRBD1 (5 bases). Germline V lookup: CDR1 KGHSH, CDR2 LQKENI. CDR3 length: 14 residues. Trimming left V 1 base short and J 6 bases short, with 9 bases between. The CDR3 sequence: CASSPQGPPGELFF. DNA of the CDR3: TGTGCCAGCTCACCACAGGGGCCCCCCGGGGAGCTGTTTTTT. Drawing the rest from reference TRBV18 and TRBJ2-2, the complete variable domain is NAGVMQNPRHLVRRRGQEARLRCSPMKGHSHVYWYRQLPEEGLKFMVYLQKENIIDESGMPKERFSAEFPKEGPSILRIQQVVRGDSAAYFCASSPQGPPGELFFGEGSRLTVL.

This sequence joins TRBV9 and TRBJ2-6; possible D gene TRBD1, 5 bases. V lost 2 bases and J 0 bases, leaving 12 bases between the germline ends. The CDR3 extends over 17 amino acids. The germline CDR1 and CDR2 sequences are SGDLS and YYNGEE. CDR3 in amino acids: CASSVRYQGSGANVLTF. CDR3 bases: TGTGCCAGCAGCGTTCGATACCAGGGCTCTGGGGCCAACGTCCTGACTTTC.

The V call is TRBV7-2, the J call TRBJ1-5; D perhaps matches TRBD1 (6 bases). The CDR3 spans 14 residues. In germline, CDR1 is SGHTA, CDR2 FQGNSA. V was cut by 3 bases and J by 2 bases, with 8 bases left in between. In DNA form, the CDR3 reads TGTGCCAGCAGCTTTAACAGGGGCAATCAGCCCCAGCATTTT. Residues: CASSFNRGNQPQHF.

This clone came up a few times. The rearrangement uses TRBV9 and TRBJ1-3; D gene ambiguous. Looked up from germline, CDR1 is SGDLS and CDR2 is YYNGEE. This CDR3 has 15 residues. The V and J ends lost 0 bases and 4 bases respectively, with 11 bases between them. This CDR3 reads CASSVDPGGGNTIYF. CDR3 DNA: TGTGCCAGCAGCGTAGACCCAGGAGGCGGAAACACCATATATTTT.

In DNA, the CDR3 is TGCAGCGTTGAGTCCAGGGGGTTGCGATCATCAACTAATGAAAAACTGTTTTTT. Amino acids: CSVESRGLRSSTNEKLFF. This rearrangement joins TRBV29-1 to TRBJ1-4, with 7 positions matching TRBD1. There are 18 residues in the CDR3. The J segment lost 0 bases and the V segment lost 3 bases, leaving 13 bases of the junction unmatched. Germline CDR1 reads SQVTM; CDR2 reads ANQGSEA.

The chain is built from TRBV4-1 and TRBJ2-1; 10 nucleotides match TRBD2. The CDR3 runs 18 residues. The junction had 14 bases not matched to a gene; V was cut back by 3 bases and J by 6 bases. Germline V lookup: CDR1 MGHRA, CDR2 YSYEKL. The chain's CDR3 is CASSHPQAGGLASNEQFF. CDR3 DNA sequence: TGCGCCAGCAGCCACCCTCAAGCGGGAGGGTTGGCAAGCAATGAGCAGTTCTTC.

V usage is TRBV5-1 and J usage is TRBJ2-2; D is unclear. This CDR3 contains 15 residues. Trimming stripped 0 bases from V and 5 bases from J, with 11 bases between. CDR1 SGHRS and CDR2 YFSETQ come from the germline V gene. As DNA, the CDR3 is TGCGCCAGCAGCTTGGTGCAGCGTGGGACCGGGGAGCTGTTTTTT. This encodes CASSLVQRGTGELFF.

This clone was counted only a few times. This rearrangement joins TRBV4-2 to TRBJ1-2; 7 nucleotides line up with TRBD1. With 4 bases clipped from V and 5 bases from J, the junction kept 13 bases outside the gene matches. CDR1 LGHNA and CDR2 YNFKEQ come from the germline V gene. There are 16 residues in the CDR3. Here the CDR3 reads CASSPEGVGGYYGYTF. Here the CDR3 DNA reads TGTGCCAGCAGCCCGGAGGGGGTAGGGGGCTATTATGGCTACACCTTC.

V gene TRBV6-5 combines with J gene TRBJ2-7; 12 bases align to TRBD2. The CDR3 is made up of 15 amino acids. Trimming cost V 2 bases and J 6 bases; bases outside gene matches: 5. Germline lookup yields CDR1 MNHEY and CDR2 SVGAGI. The CDR3 region is CASSYLAGGPTEQYF. As DNA, the CDR3 is TGTGCCAGCAGTTACCTAGCGGGAGGGCCAACCGAGCAGTACTTC.

In the case of this clone: Other DNA sequences in the sample encode the same CDR3. The V gene is TRBV27, the J gene TRBJ1-5; 10 bases fit TRBD1. The CDR3 extends over 15 amino acids. Trimming took 4 bases from V and 2 from J; bases not matched to a gene: 2. From germline, CDR1 is MNHEY and CDR2 SMNVEV (reference sequence). The DNA of the CDR3 is TGTGCCAGCAGTTCCGGGACAGGGGGCAATCAGCCCCAGCATTTT. Amino acids: CASSSGTGGNQPQHF.

This rearrangement joins TRBV5-1 to TRBJ1-3; 9 positions agree with TRBD1. Germline CDR1 is SGHRS and CDR2 is YFSETQ. J gave up 2 bases and V 4 bases, and 4 bases lay outside the gene matches. The CDR3 totals 15 residues. For the CDR3, the DNA is TGCGCCAGCAGCCTAACAGGGGGCGCTGGAAACACCATATATTTT. Its translation: CASSLTGGAGNTIYF.

The table lists this clone with a count of one. V gene TRBV7-3 combines with J gene TRBJ1-2; TRBD1 is a possible D gene (5 bases). Deletions cut 1 base from V and 13 bases from J, with 19 bases between. Germline CDR1 SGHTA, CDR2 FQGTGA. CDR3 size: 14 residues. The CDR3 is CASSLSGGPGVATF. CDR3 nucleotides: TGTGCCAGCAGCTTAAGTGGGGGACCGGGAGTGGCCACCTTC.

The chain combines TRBV30 with TRBJ1-2, with TRBD1 matching over 7 bases. J gave up 8 bases and V 6 bases, and 6 bases lay outside the gene matches. Germline CDR1 is GTSNPN and CDR2 is SVGIG (reference sequence). This CDR3 contains 11 residues. The CDR3 protein is CACQTGRGYTF. The CDR3 DNA reads as TGTGCCTGCCAGACAGGGCGAGGCTACACCTTC. The full variable domain, its missing parts supplied by reference TRBV30 and TRBJ1-2, is SQTIHQWPATLVQPVGSPLSLECTVEGTSNPNLYWYRQAAGRGLQLLFYSVGIGQISSEVPQNLSASRPQDRQFILSSKKLLLSDSGFYLCACQTGRGYTFGSGTRLTVV.

This clone was picked up a small number of times. The chain carries TRBV5-1 and TRBJ2-2, with 12 bases aligning to TRBD2. The CDR3 length is 18 residues. The V gene's germline CDR1 is SGHRS and CDR2 YFSETQ. The V and J ends lost 0 bases and 1 base, in that order; junction bases with no gene match: 4. In nucleotides, the CDR3 is TGCGCCAGCAGCTTGGTACTAGCGGGAGGACGGAACACCGGGGAGCTGTTTTTT. This encodes CASSLVLAGGRNTGELFF.

The genes are TRBV7-3 and TRBJ1-5; a weak D match, TRBD1 (6 bases). Trimming shortened V by 3 bases and J by 0 bases, and 15 bases separated the two germline ends. The CDR3 is 17 amino acids. Looked up from germline, CDR1 is SGHTA and CDR2 is FQGTGA. CDR3 in DNA: TGTGCCAGCAGCTTGGCAGGACAGCCCTATAGCAATCAGCCCCAGCATTTT. Amino acids: CASSLAGQPYSNQPQHF.

V is TRBV7-2 and J is TRBJ2-5, with D maybe TRBD2 (5 bases). The CDR3 has 15 residues. Germline-derived CDR1 and CDR2 are SGHTA and FQGNSA. The V end was cut by 1 base, the J end by 1 base, with 10 bases between. In DNA form, the CDR3 reads TGTGCCAGCAGCTTAGTGACTAACCTCCAAGAGACCCAGTACTTC. Amino acid sequence: CASSLVTNLQETQYF. The whole variable domain, remainder taken from reference TRBV7-2 and TRBJ2-5, is GAGVSQSPSNKVTEKGKDVELRCDPISGHTALYWYRQSLGQGLEFLIYFQGNSAPDKSGLPSDRFSAERTGGSVSTLTIQRTQQEDSAVYLCASSLVTNLQETQYFGPGTRLLVL.

V usage is TRBV28 and J usage is TRBJ2-3, with TRBD2 identical over 9 bases. Germline CDR1 and CDR2: MDHEN and SYDVKM. After removal of 5 bases from V and 2 bases from J, the junction contained 5 bases not matched to a gene. There are 15 residues in the CDR3. The CDR3 sequence is CASSRLAEITDTQYF. CDR3 nucleotides: TGTGCCAGCAGTCGACTAGCGGAAATCACAGATACGCAGTATTTT.